This entry features one TCR beta chain sequence. In the original analysis: The assay estimated nucleated cells by amplifying reference gene primers. Assay: immunoSEQ multiplex PCR; the TCRdb copy retains only in-frame clones and omits some. That table gives V, J and clone size, and the DNA gave D and trimming. The repertoire holds about 200,000 clones, with under 90% as singletons. This entry comes from a study of blood T cell repertoires in COVID-19. Study context: Some COVID-19 samples were acute and others convalescent; all came from the United States, Italy and Spain. T cells, B-cell-depleted T cells, or PBMCs supplied cDNA or gDNA.

The material sequenced was peripheral blood. This receptor was taken from a human donor in a cohort sampled during active COVID-19.

The CDR3 sequence: CASSELGLAVTDTQYF. CDR3 coding DNA: TGTGCCAGCAGCGAGTTGGGACTAGCGGTCACAGATACGCAGTATTTT. The chain uses TRBV9 and TRBJ2-3; 11 bases are a match to TRBD2. Germline lookup yields CDR1 SGDLS and CDR2 YYNGEE. The CDR3 totals 16 residues. The V segment lost 3 bases and the J segment 2 bases; nucleotides outside the gene matches: 5.